These 2 T cell receptor beta chains came from one sample sequenced in a study of control samples from healthy donors and cancer patients. Data came from immunoSEQ multiplex PCR; TCRdb stores just in-frame clones and leaves some out. The sample consists of 90,000 to 100,000 clones, about 80% of them appearing once. The sample consisted of blood. These receptors all come from a young woman in good health.

The chain uses TRBV6-5 and TRBJ1-4; 8 bases agree with TRBD1. This CDR3 contains 14 residues. The V segment lost 7 bases and the J segment 8 bases; nucleotides outside the gene matches: 9. CDR1 and CDR2 (germline): MNHEY, SVGAGI. CDR3 DNA: TGTGCCAGCACTGGGACAGGCCGAAGGGAAAAACTGTTTTTT. Its translation: CASTGTGRREKLFF.

This chain links TRBV5-1 with TRBJ2-2, with 9 bases lining up with TRBD1. CDR3 length: 17 residues. V dropped 3 bases and J dropped 2; count of bases not matched to a gene: 8. Germline CDR1 and CDR2: SGHRS and YFSETQ. DNA for the CDR3: TGCGCCAGCAGCTCCCACAGGGGGCGTATTAACACCGGGGAGCTGTTTTTT. Translating it yields CASSSHRGRINTGELFF.